Here is one T cell receptor (beta chain) with its context. Antigen specificity is unknown. CDR3 length: 17 amino acids. Germline V lookup: CDR1 MNHNS, CDR2 SASEGT. V lost 3 bases and J lost 0, with 17 bases in between. Primers: 60 Vbeta forward and 13 Jbeta reverse. Clones were sequenced by immunoSEQ multiplex PCR, and TCRdb holds only the in-frame ones, with some missing. The data contain approximately 190,000 clones, over 65% of them singletons. The data derive from a study of cytomegalovirus exposure and HLA in healthy donors. The wider study: In terms of ancestry, the Caucasian-associated cluster contained about 80% of the approximately 380 genotyped donors. Broader study findings: Most of the TCR beta V segments (in an earlier analysis) were productive either about 90% or about 30% of the time. The investigators catalogued 150 to 200 TCR beta chains as cytomegalovirus-associated.

At sampling all donors were nominally healthy, likely with unrecorded immune exposures. The chain is built from TRBV6-1 and TRBJ2-5, with TRBD1 as a possible D gene (6 bases). The sequenced sample consisted of PBMCs. The clonotype originates from a middle-aged man in good health and CMV-seropositive. This CDR3 is CASSETPLDRNQETQYF. Written as DNA, the CDR3 is TGTGCCAGCAGTGAGACCCCCCTGGACAGAAACCAAGAGACCCAGTACTTC.